A few counts support the clone carrying this T cell receptor beta chain. Its antigen is not known. Sorting of unstimulated PBMCs yielded separate CD3+CD4+ and CD3+CD8+ fractions. This specimen belongs to a study of T cell clones after liver transplantation. Whole-study context: Three of eight recipients were HCV-positive; others had non-autoimmune, non-viral indications. Study findings and constraints: Compared with third party-reactive sequences, donor-reactive ones declined more, independent of withdrawal success.

The germline V gene encodes CDR1 MDHEN and CDR2 SYDVKM. J gave up 5 bases and V 4 bases, and 8 bases lay outside the gene matches. The CDR3 length is 16 residues. The data were produced by immunoSEQ multiplex PCR, yet TCRdb's version contains in-frame clones alone and is incomplete. The sample lists 95,000 to 110,000 clones, around four fifths occurring once. The source material was CD4+ T cells from blood, sampled before liver transplant. The gene calls are TRBV28 and TRBJ1-1; 12 positions match TRBD1. The TCR comes from a human donor who received a liver transplant. The CDR3 DNA sequence: TGTGCCAGCAGTTCTCCCGGGACAGGGGGCGGGACTGAAGCTTTCTTT. Translation: CASSSPGTGGGTEAFF.